The present T cell receptor (beta chain) was sequenced within a study of blood T cells in healthy people across ages (dated by TCRdb to between 2014 and 2017). Regarding the complete study: Template switching captured roughly one uniquely barcoded TCR beta cDNA molecule per two T cells in model experiments. Using the same blood draw, the study looked at two additional independent replicas of 1 million unique cDNA reads for two donors, one aged 18 to 29 and the other aged 80 or older. Donors were grouped into four age groups: young (average approximately 15 years), middle-aged (about 40), aged (around 56) and long-lived (about 90). The study measured age-related changes in TCR beta repertoire diversity using deep sequencing normalized with unique cDNA molecular identifiers. Overall study results and their limits: A strong correlation was found between observed TCR beta diversity and the percentage of naive T cells measured by flow cytometry. Donor CMV infection status was unknown, potentially confounding age-related changes in expanded clonotypes. Estimates of total diversity based on one million sequenced T cells were considered lower bounds and underestimates. Compared with the aged group, the long-lived group had more naive CD4+ T cells, fewer expanded clones and increased TCR diversity, suggesting age selection. Observed TCR beta diversity per million T cells fell roughly linearly with age, and a significant reduction was already apparent by age roughly 40. Conclusive comparison of naive and antigen-experienced compartments was prevented by the profiling of bulk unsorted PBMCs.

CDR3 length: 13 amino acids, cysteine to phenylalanine. Only the CDR3 DNA is retained, 39 bases long and in frame from the first base. V drops 3 bases and J drops 10 bases, leaving 13 bases in between. Based on the germline V gene, the CDR1 and CDR2 sequences are SGHTA and FQGTGA. Note on this clonotype: The specificity of this receptor is unknown. No much larger clone exists at a distance of one base, and base qualities are not known.

Libraries were prepared through 5' RACE. Instrument used: Illumina HiSeq 2500. A second PCR of about 7 to 12 cycles was run with a J-beta primer mix and a sample-barcoded 5' primer. A template-switch 5' adaptor carrying 12 random nucleotides introduced a unique molecular identifier onto each TCR beta cDNA molecule. Each sample yielded at least 2.5 million CDR3-containing paired-end reads. First-strand cDNA synthesis was performed from all RNA using the Mint cDNA synthesis kit, with priming by a TRBC-specific oligonucleotide. All cDNA was treated with uracil-DNA glycosylase and then went through a first 18-cycle PCR with the universal primers M1SS and BC2_uni_R. The study's own analysis went as follows. For normalization, 1 million high-quality reads were randomly selected from each sample, with every read carrying a distinct molecular identifier. Reads sharing molecular identifiers were discarded rather than binned into consensus sequences. MiTCR, set to a Q25 quality threshold and the strictest error-elimination algorithm, was used for CDR3 identification, clonotype clustering and error correction. Lower-bound total TCR beta diversity was estimated with a nonparametric unseen species model using Euler transformation. Starting from the raw public reads, TCRdb applied fastp trimming at Q25, assembled clones with MiXCR and retained in-frame beta chains. Entries that share a CDR3 protein sequence are merged under the most common genes and DNA. V and J calls and clone size were set by TCRdb, not the authors. The sample yields 800,000 to 1,300,000 distinct CDR3 sequences; approximately 26% were counted once. The top ten hold 0.65% to 0.95% of the sample.

Donors were roughly 40 systemically healthy Caucasian individuals from Russia aged 6 to 90 years. Each donor gave ten milliliters of peripheral blood, collected into EDTA-treated Vacutainer tubes. PBMCs were isolated by Ficoll-Paque density-gradient centrifugation, with at least 7 million obtained per sample. Trizol reagent was used to extract total RNA from PBMCs, with at least 5.5 micrograms per sample. The percentages of naive CD45RAhigh/CD27high T cells were determined by flow cytometry on a PBMC aliquot from every donor. These data also formed part of another study, on T cells of mothers and their children. The second paper further reports: Nine systemically healthy Caucasian individuals served as donors, namely three mothers together with their six children. cDNA synthesis used all of the extracted RNA, with 1.5 ug of RNA in each 15 ul reaction. Sample barcodes and 2-4 random nucleotides were added via the M1S primer in the second PCR. Over 8 million TCR beta CDR3 reads were obtained for each mother, and 3 million to 3.5 million reads were obtained for each child. Thymic selection similarly shapes TCR recombination output in related and unrelated pairs, with minor effect from inherited differences. Normalized repertoire overlap was always found to be slightly, but never significantly, higher in related mother-child pairs than in unrelated mother-child pairs. No persistent microchimeric T cell clones were detected, at a sensitivity of approximately 110 clones per million clonotypes. The study used deep NGS to compare TCR beta repertoires of mothers and children, seeking features distinguishing related mother-child pairs from unrelated individuals. The mean age was about 38 +/- 4 years for the mothers and roughly 10 +/- 4 years for the children. Libraries were sequenced on Illumina HiSeq 2000 with 100+100 nt paired-end reads after adapter ligation with NEBNext reagents. To prevent cross-contamination, the mother and child libraries were prepared one month apart and sequenced in separate runs. Between roughly 500,000 and 2,100,000 distinct TCR beta clonotypes were identified per donor. Naive TCR beta clonotypes were estimated from low-frequency clonotypes matched to each donor's FACS-determined naive share, without sorting.

Rearrangement joined TRBV7-3 to TRBJ2-1; the D gene is possibly TRBD2, with 6 bases matching. The source material was blood. The TCR was taken from a girl between 2 and 10 years old in good health. CDR3 region: CASSFSGGKEQFF. Here is the DNA: TGTGCCAGCAGCTTTAGTGGAGGGAAAGAGCAGTTCTTC.